One and the same sample provided the 27 T cell receptor beta chains below, sequenced in a study of shared clonotypes between healthy human individuals. TCRdb keeps only in-frame clones here, not all; method: immunoSEQ multiplex PCR. The sample consists of more than 850,000 clones, 75% to 80% of them appearing once. Source material: memory CD4+ T cells from PBMCs. Stated subset: CD45RA-negative fraction. The receptor set was obtained from a man between 18 and 35 years old in good health. Some clones in this sample may be carry-over from other donors' samples.

The chain couples TRBV2 to TRBJ2-1; 11 bases map to TRBD2. V dropped 4 bases and J dropped 9; count of bases not matched to a gene: 11. The CDR3 contains 16 residues. CDR1 and CDR2 from the germline V gene are SNHLY and FYNNEI. The CDR3 reads CASSGPLAGGGGEQFF. The CDR3 DNA reads TGTGCCAGCAGTGGACCTCTAGCGGGAGGAGGTGGTGAGCAGTTCTTC.

CDR3 loop: CASSLARLAYDEQFF. Written as DNA, the CDR3 is TGCGCCAGCAGCTTGGCCCGACTAGCGTACGATGAGCAGTTCTTC. The chain recombines TRBV5-1 with TRBJ2-1; 8 nucleotides match TRBD2. The CDR3 length is 15 residues. The V segment lost 0 bases and the J segment 8 bases; nucleotides outside the gene matches: 7. CDR1 and CDR2 (germline): SGHRS, YFSETQ.

V is TRBV11-3 and J is TRBJ2-7; no clear D. This CDR3 region has 13 residues. The ends were cut back, 1 base at V and 4 bases at J, with 8 bases in the middle. CDR1 and CDR2 from the germline V gene are SGHNT and YENEEA. CDR3 sequence reads: CASSLGDSYEQYF. The CDR3 region has the DNA TGTGCCAGCAGCTTAGGGGATTCGTACGAGCAGTACTTC.

CDR3 bases: TGTGCCAGCAGCTCTTTAGGCAGACAGGGGGAGACCCAGTACTTC. The encoded protein is CASSSLGRQGETQYF. This rearrangement joins TRBV7-9 to TRBJ2-5, with 8 nucleotides matching TRBD1. CDR1 and CDR2 (germline): SEHNR, FQNEAQ (reference sequence). The CDR3 is 15 amino acids. V was clipped by 4 bases and J by 5 bases; unmatched bases: 9. The full variable domain, rest sourced from reference TRBV7-9 and TRBJ2-5, is DTGVSQNPRHKITKRGQNVTFRCDPISEHNRLYWYRQTLGQGPEFLTYFQNEAQLEKSRLLSDRFSAERPKGSFSTLEIQRTEQGDSAMYLCASSSLGRQGETQYFGPGTRLLVL.

J is TRBJ2-3 and V is TRBV5-1; possible D gene TRBD2, 6 bases. This CDR3 is built from 15 residues. The ends were cut back, 4 bases at V and 6 bases at J, with 18 bases in the middle. CDR1 and CDR2 from the germline V gene are SGHRS and YFSETQ. CDR3 in DNA: TGCGCCAGCAGCATCGGGGAGGCTAATTGGGATACGCAGTATTTT. Translating it yields CASSIGEANWDTQYF.

This clone has more than one count but fewer than ten. The chain employs TRBV7-8 and TRBJ2-7, with TRBD2 matching over 7 bases. Per germline, CDR1 SGHVS and CDR2 FQNEAQ. This CDR3 region has 14 residues. J gave up 0 bases and V 4 bases, and 3 bases lay outside the gene matches. The CDR3 DNA sequence: TGTGCCAGCAGCTCCCTAGCGGTCTCCTACGAGCAGTACTTC. Its translation: CASSSLAVSYEQYF. Full variable domain (remainder filled in from reference TRBV7-8 and TRBJ2-7): GAGVSQSPRYKVAKRGQDVALRCDPISGHVSLFWYQQALGQGPEFLTYFQNEAQLDKSGLPSDRFFAERPEGSVSTLKIQRTQQEDSAVYLCASSSLAVSYEQYFGPGTRLTVT.

The V and J genes are TRBV4-2 and TRBJ1-4; D perhaps matches TRBD1 (5 bases). Deletions cut 0 bases from V and 6 bases from J, with 14 bases between. The CDR3 contains 16 residues. CDR1 and CDR2 from the germline V gene are LGHNA and YNFKEQ. The CDR3 DNA is TGTGCCAGCAGCCAAGATCCTGGAGCGGGACATGAAAAACTGTTTTTT. Protein product: CASSQDPGAGHEKLFF.

This chain connects TRBV6-1 to TRBJ2-5, with 9 bases that match TRBD1. Germline V CDR1 and CDR2: MNHNS, SASEGT. The CDR3 covers 14 residues. V gave up 7 bases and J gave up 4 bases; unmatched junction bases: 7. The CDR3 reads CASTTGGEGETQYF. CDR3 DNA: TGTGCCAGCACCACAGGGGGCGAAGGAGAGACCCAGTACTTC.

This chain uses TRBV7-2 with TRBJ2-7, with TRBD2 identical over 10 bases. From germline, CDR1 is SGHTA and CDR2 FQGNSA. V was pared by 4 bases and J by 4 bases, with 19 bases of the junction left unmatched. CDR3 length: 19 residues. The CDR3 here is CASSSKWGPSGSGGYEQYF. The CDR3 DNA reads as TGTGCCAGCAGCTCCAAATGGGGCCCTAGCGGGAGCGGAGGTTACGAGCAGTACTTC.

The chain carries TRBV2 and TRBJ2-5, with TRBD1 matching 7 bases. Per germline, CDR1 SNHLY and CDR2 FYNNEI. The CDR3 contains 13 residues. Trimming removed 5 bases from V and 4 bases from J; junction bases left unmatched: 4. CDR3 nucleotide sequence: TGTGCCAGCAGTATGACAGGGTTAGAGACCCAGTACTTC. It codes for CASSMTGLETQYF.

In regard to this clone: A far bigger clonotype differs at one base, so this is likely a read error. This chain links TRBV7-2 with TRBJ2-1; weak D call: TRBD2 (6 bases). The CDR3 sequence is 11 residues long. CDR1 SGHTA and CDR2 FQGNSA come from the germline V gene. Trimming stripped 10 bases from V and 3 bases from J, with 7 bases between. CDR3 nucleotides: TGTGCCACGGGACTCTACAATGAGCAGTTCTTC. Its protein is CATGLYNEQFF. The whole variable domain, filled in from reference TRBV7-2 and TRBJ2-1, reads GAGVSQSPSNKVTEKGKDVELRCDPISGHTALYWYRQSLGQGLEFLIYFQGNSAPDKSGLPSDRFSAERTGGSVSTLTIQRTQQEDSAVYLCATGLYNEQFFGPGTRLTVL.

The chain has TRBV18 and TRBJ2-3; the D gene is possibly TRBD2 (5 bases). Trimming stripped 6 bases from V and 4 bases from J, with 29 bases between. CDR3 size: 19 residues. CDR1 is KGHSH and CDR2 is LQKENI in the germline V gene. DNA for the CDR3: TGTGCCAGCTCCTCGACGGGGTTGACGGGCCGAAGGTCACCAGATACGCAGTATTTT. As protein: CASSSTGLTGRRSPDTQYF.

CDR3 sequence: CASRRAGPTDTQYF. CDR3 bases: TGTGCCAGTAGAAGGGCGGGACCCACAGATACGCAGTATTTT. J is TRBJ2-3 and V is TRBV19; D may be TRBD2 (6 bases). The CDR3 runs to 14 residues. The V end lost 6 bases, the J end lost 2 bases, and 12 bases lay between the germline ends. Germline loops: CDR1 LNHDA, CDR2 SQIVND (reference sequence).

This clone was counted only a few times. This sequence joins TRBV15 and TRBJ2-2; TRBD1 agrees at 8 bases. The CDR3 has 14 amino acids. The germline CDR1 and CDR2 sequences are LNHNV and YYDKDF (reference sequence). V lost 1 base to trimming and J lost 6 bases; unmatched junction nucleotides: 1. The CDR3 sequence: CATSRVQGAGELFF. The CDR3 DNA follows: TGTGCCACCAGCAGAGTACAGGGGGCCGGGGAGCTGTTTTTT.

The chain is built from TRBV5-1 and TRBJ2-3, with 11 nucleotides matching TRBD2. The CDR3 has 16 amino acids. Looked up from germline, CDR1 is SGHRS and CDR2 is YFSETQ. V lost 0 bases, J lost 5 bases, and 5 bases stayed unmatched. The CDR3 loop reads CASSLAPLAGGDTQYF. The DNA of the CDR3 is TGCGCCAGCAGCTTGGCCCCGCTAGCGGGAGGAGATACGCAGTATTTT.

The chain's CDR3 is CASSWRSGTSYNEQFF. CDR3 in DNA: TGCGCCAGCAGCTGGAGATCCGGGACTTCCTACAATGAGCAGTTCTTC. The chain uses TRBV5-1 and TRBJ2-1; D may be TRBD2 (6 bases). Looked up from germline, CDR1 is SGHRS and CDR2 is YFSETQ. Trimming shortened V by 3 bases and J by 1 base, and 14 bases separated the two germline ends. The length of the CDR3 is 16 residues.

The gene calls are TRBV6-5 and TRBJ1-2; D ambiguous. This CDR3 is 11 amino acids long. CDR1 is MNHEY and CDR2 is SVGAGI in the germline V gene. Trimming shortened V by 7 bases and J by 4 bases, and 7 bases separated the two germline ends. The CDR3 DNA is TGTGCCAGCAAAGGCAGCTATGGCTACACCTTC. It codes for CASKGSYGYTF.

The chain joins TRBV9 to TRBJ2-2; the D gene is possibly TRBD1 (6 bases). This CDR3 has 14 amino acids. Germline V CDR1 and CDR2: SGDLS, YYNGEE. Trimming took 1 base from V and 6 from J, leaving 10 bases between them. CDR3 in DNA: TGTGCCAGCAGCGTAACCCAGGGGCCCGGGGAGCTGTTTTTT. Its translation is CASSVTQGPGELFF.

There are a few counts of this clone. The V and J genes are TRBV6-5 and TRBJ1-2; D gene uncertain. The CDR3 totals 13 residues. Germline values: CDR1 MNHEY, CDR2 SVGAGI. Trimming removed 0 bases from V and 3 bases from J, with 5 bases in between. The CDR3 is CASSYSTDYGYTF. CDR3 nucleotide sequence: TGTGCCAGCAGTTACTCGACGGACTATGGCTACACCTTC.

The chain recombines TRBV28 with TRBJ2-3; 9 nucleotides agree with TRBD2. This CDR3 contains 16 residues. CDR1 MDHEN and CDR2 SYDVKM come from the germline V gene. Unmatched junction bases numbered 18, after V lost 6 bases and J lost 11 bases. The CDR3 nucleotides are TGTGCCAGCAGGGATAGTCTAGCGGGATCCTGGTTTGGGCAGTATTTT. This codes for CASRDSLAGSWFGQYF.

On this clone itself: The same CDR3 can be traced to other DNA sequences in this sample. The V and J genes are TRBV7-2 and TRBJ1-1; possibly TRBD1 for D (5 bases). CDR1 and CDR2 (germline): SGHTA, FQGNSA. This CDR3 is built from 13 residues. Trimming removed 4 bases from V and 3 bases from J, with 9 bases in between. In DNA form, the CDR3 reads TGTGCCAGCAGCTCGCAGGGAGACACTGAAGCTTTCTTT. Protein sequence: CASSSQGDTEAFF.

The CDR3 region is CASSQTQGIPYEQYF. CDR3 in DNA: TGCGCCAGCAGCCAAACCCAGGGAATTCCCTACGAGCAGTACTTC. The rearrangement joins TRBV4-1 to TRBJ2-7; maybe TRBD1 (5 bases). The CDR3 length is 15 residues. V dropped 2 bases and J dropped 2 bases, with 13 bases sitting between them. Germline V gene sequence: CDR1 MGHRA, CDR2 YSYEKL.

The CDR3 here is CAWNRGSEKLFF. In nucleotides, the CDR3 is TGTGCCTGGAACAGGGGGAGCGAAAAACTGTTTTTT. The chain joins TRBV30 to TRBJ1-4, with 8 bases aligning to TRBD1. Per germline, CDR1 GTSNPN and CDR2 SVGIG (reference sequence). This CDR3 spans 12 amino acids. V shed 4 bases, J shed 8 bases, and the junction held 3 bases outside the gene matches.

V usage is TRBV12-5 and J usage is TRBJ2-1; no clear D. This CDR3 contains 11 residues. CDR1 and CDR2 from the germline V gene are LGHNT and FRNRAP. Between the trimmed V and J ends, which lost 3 bases and 5 bases, there was a span of 2 bases. CDR3 in DNA: TGTGCTAGTGGTTTTAACAATGAGCAGTTCTTC. Amino acids: CASGFNNEQFF.

Only a few counts were recorded for this clone. The chain recombines TRBV10-2 with TRBJ1-2; possible D gene TRBD1, 6 bases. Trimming left V 2 bases short and J 6 bases short, with 10 bases between. Germline CDR1 reads WSHSY; CDR2 reads SAAADI. The CDR3 sequence is 13 residues long. CDR3 DNA sequence: TGCGCCAGCAGTGAGATAGGGGGGAATGGCTACACCTTC. Its protein is CASSEIGGNGYTF.

The chain recombines TRBV28 with TRBJ1-4; 8 bases map to TRBD1. The V and J ends lost 6 bases and 7 bases, in that order; junction bases with no gene match: 10. Germline assignment: CDR1 MDHEN and CDR2 SYDVKM. This CDR3 is built from 15 residues. The CDR3 DNA reads TGTGCCAGCAGACAGGGGGGTACAGCCATTGAAAAACTGTTTTTT. Amino acid sequence: CASRQGGTAIEKLFF.

This chain joins TRBV9 and TRBJ2-2; TRBD1 matches at 10 bases. V lost 4 bases and J lost 7; bases outside the gene matches: 10. This CDR3 is 16 amino acids long. Per the germline V gene, CDR1 is SGDLS and CDR2 is YYNGEE. The CDR3 region has the DNA TGTGCCAGCAGCCGACAGGGGGCAATTTACGGCGGGGAGCTGTTTTTT. Translation gives CASSRQGAIYGGELFF.